This is a list of T cell receptor beta chains from one sample in a study of blood T cell repertoires in COVID-19. Only in-frame clones appear in the TCRdb table, and some are missing; sequencing was by immunoSEQ multiplex PCR. The sample contains roughly 170,000 clones, 70% to 80% of which appear only once. Sequencing input: PBMCs or T cells enriched from blood (not recorded which). The receptors were gathered from a woman aged 45-65 years who had recovered from COVID-19. CDR3s include the opening cysteine and the closing phenylalanine or tryptophan. The D gene is left open where the match is weak. Clone size is given for some rows only: seen once, a few or many times, or a class if the clone is expanded.

clone size: few; V gene: TRBV27; D gene: TRBD1; J gene: TRBJ1-3; CDR3 protein: CASRSTGGSGNTIYF; CDR3 DNA: TGTGCCAGCAGATCAACAGGGGGTTCTGGAAACACCATATATTTT
clone size: .; V gene: TRBV2; D gene: TRBD2; J gene: TRBJ2-7; CDR3 protein: CASSDLAGGYEQYF; CDR3 DNA: TGTGCCAGCAGTGACCTAGCGGGAGGCTACGAGCAGTACTTC
clone size: few; V gene: TRBV5-4; D gene: TRBD2; J gene: TRBJ2-7; CDR3 protein: CASSMGLAGLILNEQYF; CDR3 DNA: TGTGCCAGCAGCATGGGACTAGCGGGATTGATTTTGAACGAGCAGTACTTC
clone size: .; V gene: TRBV27; D gene: TRBD2; J gene: TRBJ2-1; CDR3 protein: CASTNRLAAEQFF; CDR3 DNA: TGTGCCAGCACCAACCGACTAGCCGCTGAGCAGTTCTTC
clone size: .; V gene: TRBV18; D gene: .; J gene: TRBJ2-7; CDR3 protein: CASSLGKSLDEQYF; CDR3 DNA: TGTGCCAGCTCACTCGGGAAAAGTCTCGACGAGCAGTACTTC
clone size: .; V gene: TRBV7-3; D gene: TRBD2; J gene: TRBJ2-1; CDR3 protein: CASSREGLAGGFEQFF; CDR3 DNA: TGTGCCAGCAGCAGAGAGGGACTAGCGGGGGGATTTGAGCAGTTCTTC
clone size: .; V gene: TRBV6-5; D gene: .; J gene: TRBJ2-2; CDR3 protein: CASSDTGKREELFF; CDR3 DNA: TGTGCCAGCAGCGATACAGGGAAAAGGGAGGAGCTGTTTTTT
clone size: .; V gene: TRBV10-3; D gene: .; J gene: TRBJ1-2; CDR3 protein: CAISESVRETGGYTF; CDR3 DNA: TGTGCCATCAGTGAGTCTGTCAGGGAAACGGGTGGCTACACCTTC
clone size: .; V gene: TRBV29-1; D gene: TRBD1; J gene: TRBJ1-4; CDR3 protein: CSVEDGTVNEKLFF; CDR3 DNA: TGCAGCGTTGAAGATGGGACAGTTAATGAAAAACTGTTTTTT
clone size: .; V gene: TRBV4-1; D gene: TRBD2; J gene: TRBJ2-3; CDR3 protein: CASSQSTSGGSTDTQYF; CDR3 DNA: TGCGCCAGCAGCCAGTCTACTAGCGGGGGGAGCACAGATACGCAGTATTTT
clone size: .; V gene: TRBV2; D gene: TRBD1; J gene: TRBJ1-3; CDR3 protein: CASRGQGPGNTIYF; CDR3 DNA: TGTGCCAGCAGGGGACAGGGCCCTGGAAACACCATATATTTT
clone size: few; V gene: TRBV7-8; D gene: .; J gene: TRBJ1-2; CDR3 protein: CASSHHRDPLGYTF; CDR3 DNA: TGTGCCAGCAGCCACCACAGGGATCCCTTGGGCTACACCTTC
clone size: .; V gene: TRBV5-4; D gene: .; J gene: TRBJ1-1; CDR3 protein: CASSSVQGTEAFF; CDR3 DNA: TGTGCCAGCAGCTCCGTTCAGGGGACTGAAGCTTTCTTT
clone size: .; V gene: TRBV5-6; D gene: .; J gene: TRBJ1-1; CDR3 protein: CASSFGQSNTEAFF; CDR3 DNA: TGTGCCAGCAGCTTCGGACAGAGCAACACTGAAGCTTTCTTT
clone size: once; V gene: TRBV27; D gene: TRBD1; J gene: TRBJ2-7; CDR3 protein: CASSHRGPAYEQYF; CDR3 DNA: TGTGCCAGCAGCCACAGGGGACCCGCCTACGAGCAGTACTTC
clone size: few; V gene: TRBV6-5; D gene: .; J gene: TRBJ1-5; CDR3 protein: CASLARDSPGQPQHF; CDR3 DNA: TGTGCCAGCCTAGCCCGGGACTCCCCCGGTCAGCCCCAGCATTTT
clone size: .; V gene: TRBV5-1; D gene: .; J gene: TRBJ1-1; CDR3 protein: CASRDTLNTEAFF; CDR3 DNA: TGCGCCAGCCGGGACACGCTGAACACTGAAGCTTTCTTT
clone size: .; V gene: TRBV4-2; D gene: TRBD2; J gene: TRBJ2-1; CDR3 protein: CASSESGTSVARQFF; CDR3 DNA: TGTGCCAGCAGCGAGTCCGGGACTAGCGTAGCGAGGCAGTTCTTC
clone size: few; V gene: TRBV28; D gene: TRBD1; J gene: TRBJ1-6; CDR3 protein: CASSWTGGHSPLHF; CDR3 DNA: TGTGCCAGCAGTTGGACAGGGGGCCATTCACCCCTCCACTTT
clone size: few; V gene: TRBV11-3; D gene: TRBD2; J gene: TRBJ2-7; CDR3 protein: CASSSKNSGRESYEQYF; CDR3 DNA: TGTGCCAGCAGCTCGAAAAATAGCGGGAGGGAATCCTACGAGCAGTACTTC
clone size: .; V gene: TRBV7-9; D gene: TRBD1; J gene: TRBJ1-1; CDR3 protein: CASSFGQGTTEAFF; CDR3 DNA: TGTGCCAGCAGCTTTGGACAGGGAACCACTGAAGCTTTCTTT
clone size: .; V gene: TRBV28; D gene: .; J gene: TRBJ2-7; CDR3 protein: CASSLRPFGSYEQYF; CDR3 DNA: TGTGCCAGCAGTTTACGACCCTTCGGGTCCTACGAGCAGTACTTC
clone size: .; V gene: TRBV11-2; D gene: .; J gene: TRBJ2-2; CDR3 protein: CASTRPRGNTGELFF; CDR3 DNA: TGTGCCAGTACACGACCCCGAGGGAACACCGGGGAGCTGTTTTTT
clone size: .; V gene: TRBV5-1; D gene: TRBD2; J gene: TRBJ2-2; CDR3 protein: CASSPASGITGELFF; CDR3 DNA: TGCGCCAGCAGCCCCGCTAGCGGGATAACCGGGGAGCTGTTTTTT
clone size: .; V gene: TRBV18; D gene: .; J gene: TRBJ1-4; CDR3 protein: CASSPSGDNEKLFF; CDR3 DNA: TGTGCCAGCTCACCGAGCGGTGATAATGAAAAACTGTTTTTT
clone size: .; V gene: TRBV7-8; D gene: .; J gene: TRBJ2-1; CDR3 protein: CASSSLTGGAYNEQFF; CDR3 DNA: TGTGCCAGCAGCTCCTTAACAGGGGGGGCCTACAATGAGCAGTTCTTC
clone size: .; V gene: TRBV5-7; D gene: .; J gene: TRBJ1-1; CDR3 protein: CASSLGQGLTEAFF; CDR3 DNA: TGTGCCAGCAGCTTGGGTCAGGGGCTCACTGAAGCTTTCTTT
clone size: .; V gene: TRBV18; D gene: TRBD1; J gene: TRBJ1-2; CDR3 protein: CASSPTGGDYGYTF; CDR3 DNA: TGTGCCAGCTCACCAACAGGGGGCGACTATGGCTACACCTTC
clone size: .; V gene: TRBV2; D gene: TRBD2; J gene: TRBJ2-5; CDR3 protein: CASSEGLAGAETQYF; CDR3 DNA: TGTGCCAGCAGTGAAGGGCTAGCGGGAGCAGAGACCCAGTACTTC
clone size: few; V gene: TRBV7-9; D gene: .; J gene: TRBJ1-1; CDR3 protein: CATRTQRTANTEAFF; CDR3 DNA: TGTGCCACCAGAACACAGAGGACAGCGAACACTGAAGCTTTCTTT
clone size: .; V gene: TRBV5-1; D gene: TRBD1; J gene: TRBJ1-3; CDR3 protein: CASSLEGGRGPGNTIYF; CDR3 DNA: TGCGCCAGCAGCTTGGAAGGAGGCAGGGGGCCTGGAAACACCATATATTTT
clone size: .; V gene: TRBV28; D gene: .; J gene: TRBJ1-2; CDR3 protein: CASSPGGGSAPNGYTF; CDR3 DNA: TGTGCCAGCAGTCCCGGGGGTGGAAGCGCCCCTAATGGCTACACCTTC
clone size: .; V gene: TRBV11-2; D gene: .; J gene: TRBJ1-1; CDR3 protein: CASSLRGSPNTEAFF; CDR3 DNA: TGTGCCAGCAGCTTAAGGGGTTCGCCTAACACTGAAGCTTTCTTT
clone size: .; V gene: TRBV3-1/TRBV3-2; D gene: .; J gene: TRBJ2-7; CDR3 protein: CASSQVGAVGTGAYEQYF; CDR3 DNA: TGTGCCAGCAGCCAAGTCGGTGCGGTCGGGACGGGAGCCTACGAGCAGTACTTC
clone size: .; V gene: TRBV6-1; D gene: .; J gene: TRBJ2-7; CDR3 protein: CASSESWNRANEQYF; CDR3 DNA: TGTGCCAGCAGTGAATCTTGGAACAGGGCCAACGAGCAGTACTTC
clone size: .; V gene: TRBV3-1/TRBV3-2; D gene: .; J gene: TRBJ2-1; CDR3 protein: CASSQEEWYNEQFF; CDR3 DNA: TGTGCCAGCAGCCAAGAAGAGTGGTACAATGAGCAGTTCTTC
clone size: .; V gene: TRBV24-1; D gene: .; J gene: TRBJ2-3; CDR3 protein: CATSDYVRDSDTQYF; CDR3 DNA: TGTGCCACCAGTGATTACGTCCGAGACTCAGATACGCAGTATTTT
clone size: .; V gene: TRBV20-1; D gene: .; J gene: TRBJ2-1; CDR3 protein: CSASLGGAYNEQFF; CDR3 DNA: TGCAGTGCTAGTCTGGGGGGAGCCTACAATGAGCAGTTCTTC
clone size: .; V gene: TRBV7-2; D gene: .; J gene: TRBJ2-1; CDR3 protein: CASSLRRRPDNEQFF; CDR3 DNA: TGTGCCAGCAGCTTAAGGCGGAGGCCAGACAATGAGCAGTTCTTC
clone size: .; V gene: TRBV3-1/TRBV3-2; D gene: .; J gene: TRBJ1-5; CDR3 protein: CAGHRRVIRSSDQPQHF; CDR3 DNA: TGTGCCGGCCACCGCAGGGTCATTAGGTCCTCGGATCAGCCCCAGCATTTT